This T cell receptor (beta chain) was recovered during a study of cytotoxic CD8 clonotypes in ibrutinib-treated CLL (dated by TCRdb to the early 2020s). As for the study more broadly: The cohort had ten to twelve relapsed/refractory and more than 14 treatment-naive patients; some 17 were IGHV unmutated. Cryopreserved peripheral blood mononuclear cells were collected before treatment, at response, and at either disease progression or sustained remission. Of the 90 or so participants in the trial, approximately 25 had longitudinal samples available. Response samples were obtained after a median of approximately twelve months of treatment, with a range of roughly 6 to 40 months. On average, each sample had 255,043 productive templates and 100,000 or so productive rearrangements. Every sample from remission and from progressive disease was obtained while the patients were still on ibrutinib. Responses were partial in roughly 24 patients and complete in 2; after median approximately 69 months follow-up, approximately 15 stayed in remission and about twelve progressed. The full study reports these points: Clonality increased at ibrutinib response, stayed stable in sustained remission, and fell back toward baseline at progression. Sampling times were not matched between patients in sustained remission and patients whose disease was progressing, and lymph node repertoires were not examined. At baseline, clonality was higher than in age-matched healthy donors and showed a strong correlation with circulating CD8+ T-cell counts. Public clonotypes were found to be uncommon and were observed to contract or remain stable during treatment; the increase in clonality was shown to reflect expansion of private clonotypes at ibrutinib response.

About this clone itself: Its recognized antigen is unknown. The input lacks base qualities; no much larger clone sits a single base away.

The time point label here, explained by the study, means: about twelve months on ibrutinib. For TCR beta library preparation, roughly 2 micrograms of genomic DNA was extracted from cryopreserved PBMCs. Longitudinal blood samples from CLL patients on ibrutinib monotherapy underwent high-throughput TCR beta sequencing. The patients were enrolled in a single-center, open-label phase 2 trial of ibrutinib monotherapy. Taken from the germline V gene, the CDR1 and CDR2 loops are SNHLY and FYNNEI. Spanning cysteine to phenylalanine, the CDR3 consists of 14 amino acids. Just CDR3 DNA is preserved here, 42 bases in frame from base 1. The trim is 4 bases for V and 0 bases for J, with a gap of 10 bases between the germline ends. The goal of deep resolution MiSeq sequencing was a depth between 1 in 1 million and 1 in 200,000 T cells, and coverage averaged 10x per clonotype. The immunoSEQ hsTCRB Kit was used to generate the TCR beta libraries. Under the source paper's analysis protocol: The data were analyzed with ImmunoSEQ Analyzer and ImmunoSEQ Data Assistant, and V, D and J gene assignments followed IMGT definitions. Clonality was computed as one minus normalized Shannon entropy of productive rearrangement frequencies, ranging from 0 to 1. Public clonotype analysis was restricted to overrepresented clonotypes comprising at least 0.05% of each patient's repertoire. Repertoires from approximately 12 age-matched healthy donors in immuneACCESS were used as clonality controls. The clones in this table, taken by TCRdb from immuneACCESS, are in-frame only. Not every clone is retained; where verified, under half of the shortfall comes from an unresolved V gene, and the cause of the rest is unknown. V and J calls and clone size are as listed in that table; D and trimming were resolved from the DNA. The sample table lists some 200,000 clones, roughly 79% of them with a count of one. About an eighth of the sample comes from the top ten.

The sample in question was PBMCs, obtained after 12 months of ibrutinib treatment. The sequence links TRBV2 to TRBJ2-7, with no D gene named confidently. This TCR was recovered from a human donor with chronic lymphocytic leukemia. The CDR3 region has the sequence CASSVGPASYEQYF. The DNA sequence reads TGTGCCAGCAGTGTAGGACCAGCCTCCTACGAGCAGTACTTC.